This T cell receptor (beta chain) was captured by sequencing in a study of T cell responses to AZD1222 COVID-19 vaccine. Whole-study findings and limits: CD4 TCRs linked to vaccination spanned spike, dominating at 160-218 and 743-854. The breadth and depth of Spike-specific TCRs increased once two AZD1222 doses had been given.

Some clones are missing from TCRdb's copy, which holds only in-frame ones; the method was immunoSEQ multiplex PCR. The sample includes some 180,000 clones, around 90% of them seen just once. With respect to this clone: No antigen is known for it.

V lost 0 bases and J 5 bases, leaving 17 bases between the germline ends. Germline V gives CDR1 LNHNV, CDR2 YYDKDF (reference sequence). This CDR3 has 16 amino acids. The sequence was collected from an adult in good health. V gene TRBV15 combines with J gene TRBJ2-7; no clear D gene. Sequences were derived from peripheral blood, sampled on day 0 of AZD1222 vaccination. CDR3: CATSRDRSQKLDEQYF. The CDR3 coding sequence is TGTGCCACCAGCAGAGATAGGTCCCAGAAACTGGACGAGCAGTACTTC.